Presented here are 25 T cell receptor beta chains from one specimen sequenced in a study of beta chain features in type 1 diabetes. Expressed TCRB transcripts were sequenced because the entire RNA isolate underwent reverse transcription. Clones were read by immunoSEQ multiplex PCR, and TCRdb kept only the in-frame ones, dropping some. The profile shows 600,000 to 700,000 clones, under 15% of them singletons. These receptors' antigens are unknown. Study conclusions and caveats: Moderate yet significant TCRB CDR3 shortening was seen in Type 1 diabetes patients in all four CD4+ subsets.

The sequenced sample was naive CD4+ T cells from blood. The source of these receptors is a man aged 25 to 40 with type 1 diabetes.

This clone was seen a handful of times. This chain connects TRBV15 to TRBJ2-7; possible D gene TRBD1, 5 bases. V shed 4 bases and J shed 0 bases, with 13 bases lying between them. Germline V gene sequence: CDR1 LNHNV, CDR2 YYDKDF (reference sequence). The CDR3 is 15 amino acids. The chain's CDR3 is CATSIRQGVSYEQYF. The CDR3 DNA reads as TGTGCCACCAGCATAAGGCAGGGTGTCTCCTACGAGCAGTACTTC.

This clone was observed a handful of times. The J gene is TRBJ1-2, the V gene TRBV7-2, with 7 bases identical to TRBD1. The germline V gene encodes CDR1 SGHTA and CDR2 FQGNSA. The CDR3 runs to 18 residues. With V trimmed by 5 bases and J by 1 base, 16 bases remained unmatched. Here the CDR3 reads CASSPMGTVDPLNYGYTF. For the CDR3, the DNA is TGTGCCAGCAGCCCTATGGGGACAGTTGATCCCCTTAACTATGGCTACACCTTC.

The chain joins TRBV2 to TRBJ2-3; tentative D call: TRBD2 (5 bases). Germline values: CDR1 SNHLY, CDR2 FYNNEI. The CDR3 runs 16 residues. Trimming removed 6 bases from V and 2 bases from J, with 18 bases in between. This chain's CDR3 is CASSASRASFTDTQYF. The CDR3 DNA reads as TGTGCCAGCAGCGCCTCGCGGGCCTCCTTCACAGATACGCAGTATTTT.

V usage is TRBV6-6 and J usage is TRBJ1-4, with 7 bases identical to TRBD1. Germline V gives CDR1 MNHNY, CDR2 SVGAGI (reference sequence). CDR3 length: 15 amino acids. V was pared by 6 bases and J by 3 bases, with 7 bases of the junction left unmatched. The CDR3 sequence is CASSRTTGPNEKLFF. The CDR3 DNA is TGTGCCAGCAGCCGAACGACAGGGCCTAATGAAAAACTGTTTTTT.

This clone was counted a few times. The J gene is TRBJ2-5, the V gene TRBV28; 8 nucleotides match TRBD1. Germline V gives CDR1 MDHEN, CDR2 SYDVKM. This CDR3 spans 15 amino acids. With V trimmed by 6 bases and J by 2 bases, 8 bases remained unmatched. CDR3 nucleotide sequence: TGTGCCAGCAGCCCCAGGACAGGGCGGCAAGAGACCCAGTACTTC. Translating gives CASSPRTGRQETQYF.

This clone came up a few times. The rearrangement links TRBV19 to TRBJ2-1; 13 bases agree with TRBD2. The germline V gene encodes CDR1 LNHDA and CDR2 SQIVND (reference sequence). The CDR3 extends over 14 amino acids. The ends lost 7 bases at V and 7 bases at J; junction bases unmatched: 4. The CDR3 protein is CASTTSGGSNEQFF. The DNA for the CDR3 is TGTGCCAGTACGACTAGCGGGGGGAGTAATGAGCAGTTCTTC.

This clone came up a few times. V and J are TRBV19 and TRBJ2-1; 7 bases align to TRBD1. CDR1 and CDR2 (germline): LNHDA, SQIVND (reference sequence). This CDR3 is 14 amino acids long. V lost 10 bases, J lost 7 bases, and 13 bases stayed unmatched. CDR3: CATRRGQTGNEQFF. The CDR3, as DNA: TGTGCCACCCGCCGGGGACAGACTGGGAATGAGCAGTTCTTC.

V is TRBV9 and J is TRBJ2-7; TRBD1 is a possible D gene (6 bases). The CDR3 covers 15 residues. Trimming pared 3 bases from V and 7 bases from J, leaving 20 bases between. CDR1 SGDLS and CDR2 YYNGEE come from the germline V gene. The CDR3 bases are TGTGCCAGCAGCGCCACCGGGACACCCACGGGGGAGCAGTACTTC. It codes for CASSATGTPTGEQYF.

This chain uses TRBV7-9 with TRBJ2-3, with 8 bases matching TRBD1. The length of the CDR3 is 15 residues. V lost 5 bases and J lost 4; bases outside the gene matches: 8. Germline CDR1 is SEHNR and CDR2 is FQNEAQ (reference sequence). The DNA for the CDR3 is TGTGCCAGCAGCGTCGGGACAGGAGGCCCAGATACGCAGTATTTT. This sequence encodes CASSVGTGGPDTQYF.

The rearrangement uses TRBV15 and TRBJ2-1; tentatively, D is TRBD1 or TRBD2 (5 bases each). CDR3 size: 15 residues. Germline-derived CDR1 and CDR2 are LNHNV and YYDKDF (reference sequence). Trimming stripped 4 bases from V and 7 bases from J, with 17 bases between. The CDR3 coding sequence is TGTGCCACCAGCACACCCGGGACCGTTACAAATGAGCAGTTCTTC. Translation: CATSTPGTVTNEQFF. Full variable domain (rest looked up from reference TRBV15 and TRBJ2-1): DAMVIQNPRYQVTQFGKPVTLSCSQTLNHNVMYWYQQKSSQAPKLLFHYYDKDFNNEADTPDNFQSRRPNTSFCFLDIRSPGLGDTAMYLCATSTPGTVTNEQFFGPGTRLTVL.

Of note for this clone: The sample holds other DNA sequences that translate to the same CDR3. The chain uses TRBV29-1 and TRBJ1-5; 8 nucleotides match TRBD1. Germline V gives CDR1 SQVTM, CDR2 ANQGSEA. The CDR3 loop spans 14 amino acids. V lost 6 bases and J lost 2; bases outside the gene matches: 6. CDR3 amino acids: CSVATGGGNQPQHF. DNA for the CDR3: TGCAGCGTCGCAACAGGGGGGGGCAATCAGCCCCAGCATTTT. Combining the CDR3 with reference TRBV29-1 and TRBJ1-5 gives the whole variable domain SAVISQKPSRDICQRGTSLTIQCQVDSQVTMMFWYRQQPGQSLTLIATANQGSEATYESGFVIDKFPISRPNLTFSTLTVSNMSPEDSSIYLCSVATGGGNQPQHFGDGTRLSIL.

This clone was observed a handful of times. The rearrangement links TRBV9 to TRBJ2-1, with a tentative D call TRBD1 (5 bases). The V end lost 0 bases, the J end lost 10 bases, and 11 bases lay between the germline ends. This CDR3 is 13 amino acids long. Per germline, CDR1 SGDLS and CDR2 YYNGEE. The CDR3 sequence: CASSVGDRGEQFF. The CDR3 DNA sequence: TGTGCCAGCAGCGTAGGAGATAGGGGAGAGCAGTTCTTC.

The chain employs TRBV7-2 and TRBJ2-3; possible D gene TRBD1, 5 bases. Per germline, CDR1 SGHTA and CDR2 FQGNSA. The CDR3 extends over 15 amino acids. V lost 5 bases, J lost 2 bases, and 14 bases lay in between. In DNA form, the CDR3 reads TGTGCCAGCAGCCCTACAGGCGATTCCACAGATACGCAGTATTTT. Amino acid sequence: CASSPTGDSTDTQYF.

The chain employs TRBV29-1 and TRBJ1-3; no definite D call. The CDR3 runs to 14 residues. Trimming pared 1 base from V and 0 bases from J, leaving 7 bases between. Germline V CDR1 and CDR2: SQVTM, ANQGSEA. CDR3 loop: CSVEVSFSGNTIYF. The CDR3 DNA reads as TGCAGCGTTGAAGTCAGCTTCTCTGGAAACACCATATATTTT. Complete variable domain (other parts from reference TRBV29-1 and TRBJ1-3): SAVISQKPSRDICQRGTSLTIQCQVDSQVTMMFWYRQQPGQSLTLIATANQGSEATYESGFVIDKFPISRPNLTFSTLTVSNMSPEDSSIYLCSVEVSFSGNTIYFGEGSWLTVV.

This chain connects TRBV27 to TRBJ2-4; D might be TRBD1 (6 bases). Germline loops: CDR1 MNHEY, CDR2 SMNVEV (reference sequence). V was shortened by 3 bases and J by 8 bases, with 14 bases between the two germline ends. The CDR3 extends over 14 amino acids. The CDR3 DNA follows: TGTGCCAGCAGTTTTACCGGGACAACGGACATTCAGTACTTC. Translated, it gives CASSFTGTTDIQYF.

This clone was seen only a few times. The chain has TRBV5-4 and TRBJ2-1, with 7 bases matching TRBD1. CDR1 SGHNT and CDR2 YYREEE come from the germline V gene (reference sequence). The CDR3 contains 13 residues. The V gene end was trimmed by 5 bases and the J gene end by 7 bases; junction bases not matched to a gene: 6. DNA for the CDR3: TGTGCCAGCAGACGAGACAGGGTAAATGAGCAGTTCTTC. It specifies CASRRDRVNEQFF.

This rearrangement joins TRBV18 to TRBJ1-2; D gene ambiguous. Germline V gene sequence: CDR1 KGHSH, CDR2 LQKENI. V was trimmed by 5 bases and J by 5 bases, leaving 18 bases between them. The CDR3 extends over 15 amino acids. The CDR3 coding sequence is TGTGCCAGCTCATCCTCGAGCCCGGGTGCGTATGGCTACACCTTC. Protein sequence: CASSSSSPGAYGYTF. The full variable domain, with the rest looked up from reference TRBV18 and TRBJ1-2, is NAGVMQNPRHLVRRRGQEARLRCSPMKGHSHVYWYRQLPEEGLKFMVYLQKENIIDESGMPKERFSAEFPKEGPSILRIQQVVRGDSAAYFCASSSSSPGAYGYTFGSGTRLTVV.

V is TRBV29-1 and J is TRBJ2-5; D not certain. In germline, CDR1 is SQVTM, CDR2 ANQGSEA. This CDR3 spans 15 amino acids. V lost 0 bases to trimming and J lost 1 base, with 12 bases between them. CDR3: CSVEDRARLQETQYF. Written as DNA, the CDR3 is TGCAGCGTTGAAGATCGGGCTCGCCTCCAAGAGACCCAGTACTTC.

V is TRBV6-1 and J is TRBJ2-2; possible D gene TRBD2, 5 bases. V was clipped by 6 bases and J by 4 bases, with 12 bases between them. CDR3 length: 14 amino acids. The V gene's germline CDR1 is MNHNS and CDR2 SASEGT. The CDR3 bases are TGTGCCAGCAGCGACCGGGATTCCACCGGGGAGCTGTTTTTT. It translates to CASSDRDSTGELFF.

With respect to this clone: In the same sample, other DNA sequences code for this CDR3. The chain joins TRBV2 to TRBJ1-6; D unresolved. Trimming shortened V by 7 bases and J by 7 bases, and 5 bases separated the two germline ends. Germline-derived CDR1 and CDR2 are SNHLY and FYNNEI. The CDR3 is 11 residues long. The CDR3: CASTGNSPLHF. DNA of the CDR3: TGTGCCAGCACGGGGAATTCACCCCTCCACTTT.

V usage is TRBV6-1 and J usage is TRBJ1-6; 7 bases fit TRBD1. The CDR3 runs to 16 residues. Germline-derived CDR1 and CDR2 are MNHNS and SASEGT. V shed 1 base and J 10 bases; nucleotides not matched to a gene: 10. The CDR3 coding sequence is TGTGCCAGCAGTGAAGATAGAGGGGGACAGCACTCACCCCTCCACTTT. Translation: CASSEDRGGQHSPLHF.

This clone showed up just a few times. Other DNA sequences of this sample code for an identical CDR3. The chain has TRBV5-4 and TRBJ2-3; D is ambiguous. CDR1 is SGHNT and CDR2 is YYREEE in the germline V gene (reference sequence). V shed 4 bases and J shed 0 bases, with 6 bases lying between them. The CDR3 sequence is 13 residues long. This chain's CDR3 is CASSLSSTDTQYF. CDR3 DNA: TGTGCCAGCAGCCTCTCTAGCACAGATACGCAGTATTTT.

This clone occurred a few times. The chain has TRBV29-1 and TRBJ2-1, with 15 bases matching TRBD2. With V trimmed by 8 bases and J by 6 bases, 8 bases remained unmatched. The germline gives CDR1 SQVTM, CDR2 ANQGSEA. The CDR3 spans 15 residues. The CDR3 is CSTSGTSGGPNEQFF. CDR3 nucleotides: TGCAGCACGTCCGGGACTAGCGGGGGGCCCAATGAGCAGTTCTTC.

This clone was counted a few times. The V call is TRBV5-6, the J call TRBJ1-2; 7 bases map to TRBD1. This CDR3 has 13 residues. Trimming at V came to 0 bases and at J to 6 bases, leaving 2 bases not matched to a gene. Germline CDR1 SGHDT, CDR2 YYEEEE. Written as DNA, the CDR3 is TGTGCCAGCAGCTTGGACAGGGGCCATGGCTACACCTTC. Protein product: CASSLDRGHGYTF.

This clone was observed a few times. This rearrangement joins TRBV4-3 to TRBJ1-2; D is ambiguous. Trimming removed 5 bases at V and 0 bases at J, with 10 bases between. Germline CDR1 is LGHNA and CDR2 is YSLEER. This CDR3 is built from 14 residues. Here the CDR3 reads CASSTGPSNYGYTF. CDR3 bases: TGCGCCAGCAGCACTGGGCCTTCTAACTATGGCTACACCTTC.